These T cell receptor beta chains were read from a single sample in a study of cytomegalovirus exposure and HLA in healthy donors. Measured with immunoSEQ multiplex PCR; TCRdb has only the in-frame clones, and not every one. The table shows 95,000 to 150,000 clones, with 82% occurring only once. Sequenced: PBMCs. The receptors come from a woman aged 18-29 years in good health and CMV-seronegative. Each CDR3 is given with its conserved first and last residue. Fields, in order: D gene, J gene, clone size, V gene, CDR3 protein, CDR3 DNA. A D gene is named only where the DNA matches it firmly. Expanded clones get a size class; other rows say once, few or many, or leave the size out.

d_call: TRBD2
j_call: TRBJ2-1
clone_size: -
v_call: TRBV4-3
cdr3_aa: CASSQKTSGGAGVREQFF
cdr3_nt: TGCGCCAGCAGCCAAAAGACTAGCGGGGGGGCCGGTGTTCGTGAGCAGTTCTTC

d_call: TRBD1
j_call: TRBJ1-2
clone_size: -
v_call: TRBV7-9
cdr3_aa: CASSFRLGQVEPYGYTF
cdr3_nt: TGTGCCAGCAGCTTTAGGCTCGGACAGGTAGAACCGTATGGCTACACCTTC

d_call: TRBD2
j_call: TRBJ2-4
clone_size: -
v_call: TRBV6-1
cdr3_aa: CASSEPGLAVAKNIQYF
cdr3_nt: TGTGCCAGCAGTGAACCGGGACTAGCGGTAGCCAAAAACATTCAGTACTTC

d_call: -
j_call: TRBJ1-1
clone_size: -
v_call: TRBV5-6
cdr3_aa: CASSLGGRAGNTEAFF
cdr3_nt: TGTGCCAGCAGCTTGGGGGGGAGGGCTGGGAACACTGAAGCTTTCTTT

d_call: TRBD1
j_call: TRBJ1-3
clone_size: -
v_call: TRBV2
cdr3_aa: CASSAFGTVNTIYF
cdr3_nt: TGTGCCAGCAGCGCCTTCGGGACAGTAAACACCATATATTTT

d_call: TRBD2
j_call: TRBJ2-3
clone_size: once
v_call: TRBV5-4
cdr3_aa: CASSSRLAGGTDTQYF
cdr3_nt: TGTGCCAGCAGCTCTCGACTAGCGGGGGGCACAGATACGCAGTATTTT

d_call: -
j_call: TRBJ1-2
clone_size: -
v_call: TRBV7-9
cdr3_aa: CASSLGGEAGYTF
cdr3_nt: TGTGCCAGCAGCTTAGGGGGCGAGGCTGGCTACACCTTC

d_call: -
j_call: TRBJ2-5
clone_size: -
v_call: TRBV5-4
cdr3_aa: CASSLGQEVQRTQYF
cdr3_nt: TGTGCCAGCAGCTTGGGGCAAGAGGTCCAAAGGACCCAGTACTTC

d_call: TRBD2
j_call: TRBJ2-5
clone_size: once
v_call: TRBV7-9
cdr3_aa: CASSSRGLGLAVQETQYF
cdr3_nt: TGTGCCAGCAGCTCAAGAGGGCTGGGACTAGCGGTCCAAGAGACCCAGTACTTC

d_call: TRBD2
j_call: TRBJ2-3
clone_size: -
v_call: TRBV4-3
cdr3_aa: CASSQRRGGMADTQYF
cdr3_nt: TGCGCCAGCAGCCAAAGGCGGGGGGGAATGGCAGATACGCAGTATTTT

d_call: TRBD1
j_call: TRBJ2-7
clone_size: -
v_call: TRBV7-2
cdr3_aa: CASSSRGQGHPYEQYF
cdr3_nt: TGTGCCAGCAGCTCTCGGGGACAGGGTCACCCCTACGAGCAGTACTTC

d_call: -
j_call: TRBJ1-1
clone_size: -
v_call: TRBV5-8
cdr3_aa: CASSHLRGNTEAFF
cdr3_nt: TGTGCCAGCAGCCACCTACGAGGGAACACTGAAGCTTTCTTT

d_call: -
j_call: TRBJ2-1
clone_size: -
v_call: TRBV7-9
cdr3_aa: CASSLGTGLYEQFF
cdr3_nt: TGTGCCAGCAGCTTAGGTACAGGGCTGTATGAGCAGTTCTTC

d_call: TRBD2
j_call: TRBJ2-1
clone_size: -
v_call: TRBV7-6
cdr3_aa: CASSSGLAGYNEQFF
cdr3_nt: TGTGCCAGCAGCTCGGGACTAGCGGGGTACAATGAGCAGTTCTTC

d_call: TRBD2
j_call: TRBJ2-5
clone_size: -
v_call: TRBV4-3
cdr3_aa: CASSQLLAGEETQYF
cdr3_nt: TGCGCCAGCAGCCAGCTACTAGCGGGGGAAGAGACCCAGTACTTC

d_call: TRBD1
j_call: TRBJ2-7
clone_size: -
v_call: TRBV6-5
cdr3_aa: CASKTTGYGVDEQYF
cdr3_nt: TGTGCCAGCAAAACGACAGGGTATGGAGTGGACGAGCAGTACTTC

d_call: -
j_call: TRBJ1-2
clone_size: once
v_call: TRBV7-2
cdr3_aa: CASSLRREMDYGYTF
cdr3_nt: TGTGCCAGCAGCCTGCGACGGGAAATGGACTATGGCTACACCTTC

d_call: TRBD1
j_call: TRBJ1-1
clone_size: -
v_call: TRBV5-1
cdr3_aa: CASSLDRGLSEAFF
cdr3_nt: TGCGCCAGCAGTCTGGACAGGGGATTAAGTGAAGCTTTCTTT

d_call: TRBD1
j_call: TRBJ1-1
clone_size: -
v_call: TRBV18
cdr3_aa: CASSLGQGLNTEAFF
cdr3_nt: TGTGCCAGCTCATTAGGACAGGGTTTGAACACTGAAGCTTTCTTT

d_call: -
j_call: TRBJ1-1
clone_size: -
v_call: TRBV13
cdr3_aa: CASSLQAGRHTEAFF
cdr3_nt: TGTGCCAGCAGCCTCCAAGCAGGGAGGCACACTGAAGCTTTCTTT

d_call: -
j_call: TRBJ2-3
clone_size: -
v_call: TRBV5-1
cdr3_aa: CASSLAVIKPPTDTQYF
cdr3_nt: TGCGCCAGCAGCTTGGCCGTTATCAAGCCCCCCACAGATACGCAGTATTTT

d_call: -
j_call: TRBJ2-7
clone_size: -
v_call: TRBV4-2
cdr3_aa: CASSQGTPGTRVSYEQYF
cdr3_nt: TGTGCCAGCAGCCAAGGAACCCCCGGGACACGTGTTTCGTACGAGCAGTACTTC

d_call: -
j_call: TRBJ2-7
clone_size: -
v_call: TRBV27
cdr3_aa: CASPPRSSYEQYF
cdr3_nt: TGTGCCAGCCCCCCCCGGAGCTCCTACGAGCAGTACTTC

d_call: -
j_call: TRBJ1-1
clone_size: -
v_call: TRBV7-2
cdr3_aa: CASSLGEASNTEAFF
cdr3_nt: TGTGCCAGCAGCTTAGGCGAGGCATCGAACACTGAAGCTTTCTTT

d_call: -
j_call: TRBJ2-7
clone_size: -
v_call: TRBV2
cdr3_aa: CASSGRGALEQYF
cdr3_nt: TGTGCCAGCAGTGGCCGGGGGGCCCTCGAGCAGTACTTC

d_call: TRBD1
j_call: TRBJ1-3
clone_size: -
v_call: TRBV7-2
cdr3_aa: CASSLDWTGSGNTIYF
cdr3_nt: TGTGCCAGCAGCTTAGATTGGACAGGGTCTGGAAACACCATATATTTT

d_call: -
j_call: TRBJ1-6
clone_size: -
v_call: TRBV7-2
cdr3_aa: CASSLDQGSNSPLHF
cdr3_nt: TGTGCCAGCAGCTTAGATCAGGGATCCAATTCACCCCTCCACTTT

d_call: TRBD1
j_call: TRBJ2-3
clone_size: -
v_call: TRBV6-5
cdr3_aa: CASGDRATDTQYF
cdr3_nt: TGTGCCAGCGGTGACAGGGCCACAGATACGCAGTATTTT

d_call: -
j_call: TRBJ1-5
clone_size: -
v_call: TRBV7-2
cdr3_aa: CASTQSVAGRQPQHF
cdr3_nt: TGTGCCAGCACCCAATCGGTGGCAGGGCGTCAGCCCCAGCATTTT

d_call: -
j_call: TRBJ1-6
clone_size: -
v_call: TRBV6-5
cdr3_aa: CASSFDLGAEGSPLHF
cdr3_nt: TGTGCCAGCAGTTTCGATTTGGGAGCCGAGGGTTCACCCCTCCACTTT

d_call: -
j_call: TRBJ1-4
clone_size: -
v_call: TRBV6-6
cdr3_aa: CASTHSGRGNEKLFF
cdr3_nt: TGTGCCAGCACCCACTCCGGGAGGGGTAATGAAAAACTGTTTTTT

d_call: TRBD2
j_call: TRBJ2-3
clone_size: -
v_call: TRBV5-1
cdr3_aa: CASSFSTSGGGDTQYF
cdr3_nt: TGCGCCAGCAGCTTTAGCACTAGCGGGGGCGGTGATACGCAGTATTTT

d_call: TRBD1
j_call: TRBJ2-2
clone_size: -
v_call: TRBV6-5
cdr3_aa: CASSYSDRGRTGELFF
cdr3_nt: TGTGCCAGCAGTTACTCGGACAGGGGTCGGACCGGGGAGCTGTTTTTT

d_call: TRBD2
j_call: TRBJ2-3
clone_size: -
v_call: TRBV6-4
cdr3_aa: CASSDGASGSTDTQYF
cdr3_nt: TGTGCCAGCAGTGACGGGGCTAGCGGATCCACAGATACGCAGTATTTT

d_call: -
j_call: TRBJ2-5
clone_size: -
v_call: TRBV4-2
cdr3_aa: CASSQVTQGRGETQYF
cdr3_nt: TGTGCCAGCAGCCAAGTAACCCAGGGCCGGGGGGAGACCCAGTACTTC

d_call: -
j_call: TRBJ1-1
clone_size: few
v_call: TRBV18
cdr3_aa: CASSPGQQNTEAFF
cdr3_nt: TGTGCCAGCTCACCTGGGCAGCAGAACACTGAAGCTTTCTTT

d_call: -
j_call: TRBJ1-2
clone_size: few
v_call: TRBV2
cdr3_aa: CASRVLSAGGYGYTF
cdr3_nt: TGTGCCAGCAGGGTACTATCAGCCGGCGGCTATGGCTACACCTTC

d_call: -
j_call: TRBJ1-1
clone_size: -
v_call: TRBV5-1
cdr3_aa: CASSLGAGVGTEAFF
cdr3_nt: TGCGCCAGCAGCTTGGGGGCGGGCGTAGGCACTGAAGCTTTCTTT